This TCR beta chain was found in a study of cytomegalovirus exposure and HLA in healthy donors. The V gene lost 7 bases and the J gene lost 1 base, with 13 bases spanning the gap. Per the germline V gene, CDR1 is SGHVS and CDR2 is FNYEAQ. The CDR3 length is 14 residues. The primer mix had 60 Vbeta and 13 Jbeta primers. Data came from immunoSEQ multiplex PCR; TCRdb stores just in-frame clones and leaves some out. This table holds 110,000 to 150,000 clones, about three quarters found once. This sequence was found in a male donor in good health and CMV-seronegative. Sequencing input: PBMCs. The chain is built from TRBV7-6 and TRBJ2-5; D possibly corresponds to TRBD1 (6 bases). This chain's CDR3 is CASKDRGIQETQYF. The CDR3, as DNA: TGTGCCAGCAAGGATAGGGGGATCCAAGAGACCCAGTACTTC.